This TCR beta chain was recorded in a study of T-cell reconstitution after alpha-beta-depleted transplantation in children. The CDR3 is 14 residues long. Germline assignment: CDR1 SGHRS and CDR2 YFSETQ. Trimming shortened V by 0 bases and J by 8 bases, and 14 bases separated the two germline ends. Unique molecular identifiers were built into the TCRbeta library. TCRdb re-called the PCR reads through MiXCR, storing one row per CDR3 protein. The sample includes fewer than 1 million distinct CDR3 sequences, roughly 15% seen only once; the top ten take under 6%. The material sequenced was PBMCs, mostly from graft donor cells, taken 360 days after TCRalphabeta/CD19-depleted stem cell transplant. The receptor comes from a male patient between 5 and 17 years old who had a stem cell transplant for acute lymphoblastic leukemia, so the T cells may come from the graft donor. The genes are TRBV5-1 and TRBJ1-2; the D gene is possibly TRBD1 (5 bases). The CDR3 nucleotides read TGCGCCAGCAGCTTGGGACAGTGGTCGAGAGGCTACACCTTC. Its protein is CASSLGQWSRGYTF.